The clone carrying this T cell receptor beta chain has just one count. The antigen is unknown. The data derive from a study of cytomegalovirus exposure and HLA in healthy donors. Study-wide background: In an early release, HLA-typed donors contributed approximately 80 million unique TCR sequences. Out of 350 to 400 genotyped donors, about 80% belonged to the Caucasian-associated ancestry cluster. Whole-study findings and limits: Most of the TCR beta V segments (in an earlier analysis) were productive either about 87% or about 30% of the time. Highly shared variants forming one cluster were likely a sequencing artifact.

The germline V gene has CDR1 LNHDA and CDR2 SQIVND (reference sequence). Deletions cut 3 bases from V and 2 bases from J, with 11 bases between. The CDR3 has 14 amino acids. Researchers ran the PCR with 60 Vbeta and 13 Jbeta primers. Measured with immunoSEQ multiplex PCR; TCRdb has only the in-frame clones, and not every one. The repertoire has about 100,000 clones, 84% of them found once; the top ten carry 1.2%. The sequencing sample was made of PBMCs. This clonotype was obtained from a woman between 18 and 29 years old in good health and CMV-seronegative. The chain carries TRBV19 and TRBJ2-7; D possibly corresponds to TRBD2 (6 bases). CDR3 in amino acids: CASSISGDTYEQYF. The CDR3 coding sequence is TGTGCCAGTAGTATTAGCGGAGACACCTACGAGCAGTACTTC.